Each of the 4 T cell receptor beta chains below was sequenced from the same sample in a study of T-cell memory formation after mild COVID-19. MiXCR, applied by TCRdb to the 5' RACE reads, yields one record per CDR3 protein. The sample contains over 300,000 distinct CDR3 sequences, around a fifth of which appear only once. Sequencing input: PBMCs or a T cell subset sorted from them (not recorded which). Source of these receptors: a man younger than 30 who had mild COVID-19 (a few samples of this study predate the infection). Cell type and time point are not known.

This clonotype was seen a handful of times. This chain uses TRBV5-1 with TRBJ2-3; D gene unclear. This CDR3 region has 13 residues. Trimming stripped 1 base from V and 4 bases from J, with 7 bases between. Germline loops: CDR1 SGHRS, CDR2 YFSETQ. CDR3 sequence: CASSLLPADTQYF. DNA for the CDR3: TGCGCCAGCAGCTTGCTCCCGGCAGATACGCAGTATTTT.

The chain is built from TRBV7-9 and TRBJ2-1, with 13 bases aligning to TRBD2. The V gene end was trimmed by 5 bases and the J gene end by 5 bases; junction bases not matched to a gene: 6. Germline CDR1 is SEHNR and CDR2 is FQNEAQ (reference sequence). This CDR3 comprises 16 residues. This CDR3 reads CASSPTSGGADNEQFF. CDR3 coding DNA: TGTGCCAGCAGCCCAACTAGCGGGGGGGCAGACAATGAGCAGTTCTTC.

This clonotype was seen more than once but under ten times. The rearrangement joins TRBV7-2 to TRBJ2-3, with 14 bases lining up with TRBD2. Germline lookup yields CDR1 SGHTA and CDR2 FQGNSA. J lost 2 bases, V lost 6 bases, and 4 bases had no gene match. CDR3 length: 16 amino acids. As DNA, the CDR3 is TGTGCCAGCAGTCGACTAGCGGGGGGGGTCACAGATACGCAGTATTTT. Protein product: CASSRLAGGVTDTQYF.

This clonotype was counted a few times. The V gene is TRBV7-3, the J gene TRBJ2-1, with D perhaps TRBD1 or TRBD2 (6 bases each). Trimming pared 4 bases from V and 7 bases from J, leaving 14 bases between. The germline V gene has CDR1 SGHTA and CDR2 FQGTGA. The CDR3 covers 14 residues. CDR3 coding DNA: TGTGCCAGCAGCTCTCTCGGGGGCAGGAATGAGCAGTTCTTC. This translates into CASSSLGGRNEQFF.